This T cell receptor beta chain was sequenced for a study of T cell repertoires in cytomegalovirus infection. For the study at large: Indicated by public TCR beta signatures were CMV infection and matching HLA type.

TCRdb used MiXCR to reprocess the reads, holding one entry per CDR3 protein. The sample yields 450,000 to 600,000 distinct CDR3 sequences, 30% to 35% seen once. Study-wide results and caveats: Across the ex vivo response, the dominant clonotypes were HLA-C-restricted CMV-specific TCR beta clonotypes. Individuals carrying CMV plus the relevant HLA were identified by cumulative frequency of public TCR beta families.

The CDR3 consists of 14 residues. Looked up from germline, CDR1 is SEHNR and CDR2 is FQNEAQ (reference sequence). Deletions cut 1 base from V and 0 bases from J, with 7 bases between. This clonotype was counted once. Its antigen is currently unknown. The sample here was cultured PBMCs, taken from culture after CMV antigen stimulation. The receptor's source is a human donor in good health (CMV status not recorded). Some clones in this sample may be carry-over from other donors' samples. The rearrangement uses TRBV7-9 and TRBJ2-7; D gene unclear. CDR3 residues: CASSLDETSYEQYV. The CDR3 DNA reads TGTGCCAGCAGCTTAGATGAAACCTCCTACGAGCAGTACGTC.